The next 28 T cell receptor beta chains were all read from a single sample in a study of shared clonotypes between healthy human individuals. Generated by immunoSEQ multiplex PCR, the TCRdb table keeps only in-frame clones and is missing some. The sample lists 2 million or so clones; about 94% were seen once. As defined, naive CD8 cells were CD45RO-negative and positively selected for CCR7, with terminally differentiated effector memory CD45RA+ cells excluded. The sequenced material came from naive CD8+ T cells sorted from blood. The origin of the receptors is a man younger than 35 in good health.

This chain links TRBV10-3 with TRBJ2-7; 9 bases match TRBD1. The CDR3 consists of 14 residues. The germline CDR1 and CDR2 sequences are ENHRY and SYGVKD. With V trimmed by 10 bases and J by 3 bases, 10 bases remained unmatched. CDR3 nucleotides: TGTGCCACGACGGGACAGGGAGTAGACTACGAGCAGTACTTC. Translated, it gives CATTGQGVDYEQYF.

This chain connects TRBV7-9 to TRBJ2-3; D is unclear. The CDR3 contains 13 residues. Germline CDR1 reads SEHNR; CDR2 reads FQNEAQ (reference sequence). Trimming took off 5 bases at V and 4 bases at J, with 10 bases between the two ends. CDR3 coding DNA: TGTGCCAGCAGCAACACACCCGCAGATACGCAGTATTTT. The encoded protein is CASSNTPADTQYF. The whole variable domain, filled in from reference TRBV7-9 and TRBJ2-3, reads DTGVSQNPRHKITKRGQNVTFRCDPISEHNRLYWYRQTLGQGPEFLTYFQNEAQLEKSRLLSDRFSAERPKGSFSTLEIQRTEQGDSAMYLCASSNTPADTQYFGPGTRLTVL.

The genes are TRBV28 and TRBJ1-1, with TRBD1 matching over 8 bases. V was pared by 5 bases and J by 0 bases, with 5 bases of the junction left unmatched. The CDR3 spans 15 residues. Germline values: CDR1 MDHEN, CDR2 SYDVKM. This chain's CDR3 is CASSPQGVMNTEAFF. DNA for the CDR3: TGTGCCAGCAGTCCACAGGGGGTTATGAACACTGAAGCTTTCTTT.

CDR3 in amino acids: CASSERGPTYEQYF. The CDR3 nucleotides read TGTGCCAGCAGCGAACGGGGCCCAACCTACGAGCAGTACTTC. The chain combines TRBV7-9 with TRBJ2-7; perhaps D is TRBD1 or TRBD2 (5 bases each). The V gene's germline CDR1 is SEHNR and CDR2 FQNEAQ (reference sequence). Trimming took 5 bases from V and 2 from J, leaving 13 bases between them. The CDR3 runs 14 residues.

On this clone itself: The same CDR3 can be traced to other DNA sequences in this sample. The chain carries TRBV5-4 and TRBJ2-7; D ambiguous. The CDR3 is 11 amino acids. Looked up from germline, CDR1 is SGHNT and CDR2 is YYREEE (reference sequence). With 4 bases removed from V and 6 bases from J, the gap between germline ends came to 8 bases. As DNA, the CDR3 is TGTGCCAGCAGCCTGGGTGGCGAGCAGTACTTC. The encoded protein is CASSLGGEQYF.

The rearrangement links TRBV4-1 to TRBJ2-1; D might be TRBD1 (6 bases). There are 15 residues in the CDR3. The V end lost 1 base, the J end lost 6 bases, and 13 bases lay between the germline ends. The V gene's germline CDR1 is MGHRA and CDR2 YSYEKL. CDR3 region: CASSQVQGDSNEQFF. Written as DNA, the CDR3 is TGCGCCAGCAGCCAAGTACAGGGAGATAGCAATGAGCAGTTCTTC.

J is TRBJ2-5 and V is TRBV28; a weak D match, TRBD1 (6 bases). This CDR3 has 13 amino acids. V was trimmed by 5 bases and J by 4 bases, leaving 11 bases between them. Germline V lookup: CDR1 MDHEN, CDR2 SYDVKM. The CDR3 region is CASSRTGSETQYF. CDR3 in DNA: TGTGCCAGCAGTCGTACAGGGTCAGAGACCCAGTACTTC.

The DNA of the CDR3 is TGTGCCAGCAGCCGTAGCGACTCCTACGAGCAGTACTTC. Protein: CASSRSDSYEQYF. V usage is TRBV7-9 and J usage is TRBJ2-7; tentatively, D is TRBD2 (5 bases). CDR3 length: 13 residues. The germline V gene has CDR1 SEHNR and CDR2 FQNEAQ (reference sequence). Trimming left V 5 bases short and J 0 bases short, with 8 bases between.

The chain employs TRBV19 and TRBJ2-1; D is possibly TRBD1 (5 bases). The CDR3 is made up of 14 amino acids. Germline V gene lookup returns CDR1 LNHDA and CDR2 SQIVND (reference sequence). The V end was cut by 5 bases, the J end by 5 bases, with 13 bases between. In DNA, the CDR3 is TGTGCCAGTAGTGTGATGGGGCCGGACAATGAGCAGTTCTTC. The encoded protein is CASSVMGPDNEQFF.

The V call is TRBV7-9, the J call TRBJ1-1, with D maybe TRBD1 (5 bases). Between the trimmed V and J ends, which lost 1 base and 3 bases, there was a span of 18 bases. Looked up from germline, CDR1 is SEHNR and CDR2 is FQNEAQ (reference sequence). The CDR3 runs to 17 residues. Written as DNA, the CDR3 is TGTGCCAGCAGCTTAGTGGGCAGGGCAAGTCCCTACACTGAAGCTTTCTTT. Amino acids: CASSLVGRASPYTEAFF.

The V gene is TRBV5-1, the J gene TRBJ1-5; 10 bases fit TRBD1. From germline, CDR1 is SGHRS and CDR2 YFSETQ. V was pared by 4 bases and J by 5 bases, with 6 bases of the junction left unmatched. The CDR3 runs to 15 residues. This chain's CDR3 is CASSIGQGGDQPQHF. In nucleotides, the CDR3 is TGCGCCAGCAGCATCGGACAGGGGGGCGATCAGCCCCAGCATTTT. Filled out from reference TRBV5-1 and TRBJ1-5, the complete variable domain reads KAGVTQTPRYLIKTRGQQVTLSCSPISGHRSVSWYQQTPGQGLQFLFEYFSETQRNKGNFPGRFSGRQFSNSRSEMNVSTLELGDSALYLCASSIGQGGDQPQHFGDGTRLSIL.

About this clone: Other DNA sequences in this sample translate to the same CDR3. The V call is TRBV9, the J call TRBJ1-1; D is unclear. Germline V gene lookup returns CDR1 SGDLS and CDR2 YYNGEE. Trimming removed 0 bases from V and 1 base from J, with 4 bases in between. This CDR3 contains 13 residues. This chain's CDR3 is CASSVGKNTEAFF. In DNA form, the CDR3 reads TGTGCCAGCAGCGTAGGCAAGAACACTGAAGCTTTCTTT.

This chain links TRBV11-2 with TRBJ2-2; 14 bases align to TRBD2. V was pared by 7 bases and J by 0 bases, with 4 bases of the junction left unmatched. CDR1 and CDR2 (germline): SGHAT, FQNNGV. This CDR3 spans 17 amino acids. The CDR3 bases are TGTGCCAGCACCCCGGGACTAGCGGGAGCGAACACCGGGGAGCTGTTTTTT. As protein: CASTPGLAGANTGELFF.

The chain links TRBV11-2 to TRBJ1-1, with 7 nucleotides matching TRBD1. J gave up 7 bases and V 3 bases, and 5 bases lay outside the gene matches. The germline gives CDR1 SGHAT, CDR2 FQNNGV. The CDR3 consists of 13 residues. As DNA, the CDR3 is TGTGCCAGCAGCTTGGGGTGGACAGGTGAAGCTTTCTTT. Translation gives CASSLGWTGEAFF. The whole variable domain, remainder taken from reference TRBV11-2 and TRBJ1-1, is EAGVAQSPRYKIIEKRQSVAFWCNPISGHATLYWYQQILGQGPKLLIQFQNNGVVDDSQLPKDRFSAERLKGVDSTLKIQPAKLEDSAVYLCASSLGWTGEAFFGQGTRLTVV.

The chain combines TRBV6-5 with TRBJ2-3; TRBD1 might be the D (6 bases). Germline CDR1 reads MNHEY; CDR2 reads SVGAGI. The ends were cut back, 0 bases at V and 4 bases at J, with 14 bases in the middle. This CDR3 comprises 16 residues. The CDR3 here is CASSYSRTVVADTQYF. The CDR3 DNA follows: TGTGCCAGCAGTTACTCCAGGACAGTTGTGGCAGATACGCAGTATTTT.

About this clone itself: This same CDR3 is encoded by further DNA sequences in the sample. The rearrangement links TRBV6-5 to TRBJ2-3; 14 bases map to TRBD2. Germline V gene lookup returns CDR1 MNHEY and CDR2 SVGAGI. The J segment lost 4 bases and the V segment lost 4 bases, leaving 1 base of the junction unmatched. There are 15 residues in the CDR3. The CDR3 DNA reads as TGTGCCAGCAGTTCGGGACTAGCGGGAGCAGATACGCAGTATTTT. It codes for CASSSGLAGADTQYF.

The rearrangement joins TRBV19 to TRBJ1-1; unclear D gene. CDR1 is LNHDA and CDR2 is SQIVND in the germline V gene (reference sequence). V lost 1 base and J lost 1, with 7 bases in between. The CDR3 sequence is 14 residues long. DNA of the CDR3: TGTGCCAGTAGTATAGGAGAGGCGAACACTGAAGCTTTCTTT. Translated, it gives CASSIGEANTEAFF.

The V and J genes are TRBV13 and TRBJ2-3, with unresolved D. Trimming pared 6 bases from V and 8 bases from J, leaving 15 bases between. Germline lookup yields CDR1 PRHDT and CDR2 FYEKMQ (reference sequence). CDR3 length equals 13 residues. Here the CDR3 DNA reads TGTGCCAGCAGTTTCCTGTCCTCCCCTACGCAGTATTTT. It specifies CASSFLSSPTQYF. The whole variable domain, filled in from reference TRBV13 and TRBJ2-3, reads AAGVIQSPRHLIKEKRETATLKCYPIPRHDTVYWYQQGPGQDPQFLISFYEKMQSDKGSIPDRFSAQQFSDYHSELNMSSLELGDSALYFCASSFLSSPTQYFGPGTRLTVL.

Of note for this clone: Other DNA sequences from this sample encode an identical CDR3 as well. V and J are TRBV9 and TRBJ1-1; D unresolved. The germline CDR1 and CDR2 sequences are SGDLS and YYNGEE. The length of the CDR3 is 12 residues. V was trimmed by 2 bases and J by 5 bases, leaving 7 bases between them. DNA of the CDR3: TGTGCCAGCAGCGTCGGGGAAACTGAAGCTTTCTTT. It codes for CASSVGETEAFF.

The rearrangement joins TRBV4-1 to TRBJ1-6; unclear D gene. There are 17 residues in the CDR3. V shed 3 bases and J shed 4 bases, with 16 bases lying between them. CDR1 is MGHRA and CDR2 is YSYEKL in the germline V gene. CDR3 DNA: TGCGCCAGCAGCCAGGGGTTAGGACTTCTATATAATTCACCCCTCCACTTT. This codes for CASSQGLGLLYNSPLHF.

This sequence joins TRBV7-9 and TRBJ2-1; 14 bases match TRBD2. The CDR3 sequence is 16 residues long. Germline CDR1 is SEHNR and CDR2 is FQNEAQ (reference sequence). The trim removed 10 bases at V and 3 bases at J, leaving 8 bases unmatched. The CDR3 here is CATPGLAGVSYNEQFF. CDR3 sequence (DNA): TGTGCCACCCCGGGACTAGCGGGAGTGAGCTACAATGAGCAGTTCTTC.

This chain links TRBV10-2 with TRBJ2-3; D gene unclear. The CDR3 is 13 amino acids. Germline V lookup: CDR1 WSHSY, CDR2 SAAADI. V lost 3 bases and J 2 bases, leaving 6 bases between the germline ends. CDR3 bases: TGCGCCAGCAGTGATGTTACCACAGATACGCAGTATTTT. Translated: CASSDVTTDTQYF.

The chain uses TRBV6-5 and TRBJ2-7; D unclear. This CDR3 is 14 amino acids long. Looked up from germline, CDR1 is MNHEY and CDR2 is SVGAGI. Trimming stripped 2 bases from V and 2 bases from J, with 10 bases between. The CDR3 region is CASSYEAPPYEQYF. The CDR3 bases are TGTGCCAGCAGTTACGAGGCCCCCCCCTACGAGCAGTACTTC.

This rearrangement joins TRBV19 to TRBJ1-2, with D perhaps TRBD1 (6 bases). The V gene's germline CDR1 is LNHDA and CDR2 SQIVND (reference sequence). Deletions cut 5 bases from V and 4 bases from J, with 23 bases between. The CDR3 is 17 residues long. This CDR3 is CASSRAIRDIYGYGYTF. The CDR3 region has the DNA TGTGCCAGTAGTCGTGCCATTCGGGACATCTATGGCTATGGCTACACCTTC.

This clone was observed once. This rearrangement joins TRBV15 to TRBJ1-4; D perhaps matches TRBD1 (5 bases). V was shortened by 3 bases and J by 7 bases, with 18 bases between the two germline ends. Germline V CDR1 and CDR2: LNHNV, YYDKDF (reference sequence). The CDR3 totals 16 residues. The chain's CDR3 is CATSRTRGASLEKLFF. In nucleotides, the CDR3 is TGTGCCACCAGCAGGACACGAGGGGCCTCCCTTGAAAAACTGTTTTTT.

The J gene is TRBJ2-7, the V gene TRBV4-1, with D uncertain. Per germline, CDR1 MGHRA and CDR2 YSYEKL. V lost 0 bases and J lost 0, with 6 bases in between. The CDR3 has 14 residues. CDR3 region: CASSQEMASYEQYF. CDR3 sequence (DNA): TGCGCCAGCAGCCAAGAAATGGCCTCCTACGAGCAGTACTTC.

V is TRBV7-9 and J is TRBJ2-7; 9 bases map to TRBD2. V was pared by 6 bases and J by 4 bases, with 10 bases of the junction left unmatched. The V gene's germline CDR1 is SEHNR and CDR2 FQNEAQ (reference sequence). The CDR3 is made up of 15 amino acids. The CDR3: CASSYSSGATYEQYF. In DNA form, the CDR3 reads TGTGCCAGCAGTTATTCTAGCGGGGCTACTTACGAGCAGTACTTC.

This chain uses TRBV7-8 with TRBJ2-1; D might be TRBD2 (5 bases). Germline V gene sequence: CDR1 SGHVS, CDR2 FQNEAQ. The CDR3 runs 12 residues. V lost 5 bases to trimming and J lost 9 bases, with 11 bases between them. The CDR3 region has the DNA TGTGCCAGCAGCCTTTCTAGCCCTGAGCAGTTCTTC. Encoded protein: CASSLSSPEQFF.